This T cell receptor beta chain was identified in a study of memory CD4+ T cells and cytomegalovirus serostatus. Study findings and constraints: Suggested: most of the CMV-linked TCR signature lies in CD4+ memory cells.

V lost 7 bases to trimming and J lost 1 base, with 10 bases between them. In germline, CDR1 is SNHLY, CDR2 FYNNEI. CDR3 length equals 13 residues. How the authors handled the data: Out-of-frame sequences were removed, leaving 2,204,828 distinct TCRbeta sequences. Assay used: immunoSEQ multiplex PCR; TCRdb lists only in-frame clones, some missing. V, J and clone size derive from that table, while D and trimming were established from the DNA sequence. The sample holds roughly 40,000 clones; about 80% are singletons and the top ten take roughly 1.1%. Single viable CD3+CD4+CD8-CD45RO+ cells were sorted as the memory CD4+ T cells. Details on this clone: Its antigen is as yet unknown.

The material sequenced was memory CD4+ T cells from blood. The clonotype was recovered from an adult in good health and CMV-seronegative. The chain links TRBV2 to TRBJ2-5; D gene uncertain. This CDR3 is CASNGVVQETQYF. CDR3 nucleotide sequence: TGTGCCAGCAATGGGGTTGTCCAAGAGACCCAGTACTTC.